Listed here is a single T cell receptor beta chain. The data were obtained in a study of T cell changes during pregnancy in multiple sclerosis. Unmatched junction bases numbered 11, after V lost 4 bases and J lost 5 bases. The V gene's germline CDR1 is SQVTM and CDR2 ANQGSEA. The CDR3 runs to 15 residues. Using immunoSEQ multiplex PCR, the repertoire was profiled, and TCRdb retains in-frame clones only, with some absent. Here the sample spans about 100,000 clones, 90% being singletons. V and J are TRBV29-1 and TRBJ1-3; 7 bases map to TRBD1. This clonotype was obtained from a female donor in good health, enrolled as a control in a pregnancy study. Sequencing was performed on peripheral blood, taken in the second trimester of pregnancy. The CDR3 sequence is CSVAKRQGGRNTIYF. CDR3 sequence (DNA): TGCAGCGTTGCAAAGCGACAGGGCGGCAGAAACACCATATATTTT. Full variable domain (remainder filled in from reference TRBV29-1 and TRBJ1-3): SAVISQKPSRDICQRGTSLTIQCQVDSQVTMMFWYRQQPGQSLTLIATANQGSEATYESGFVIDKFPISRPNLTFSTLTVSNMSPEDSSIYLCSVAKRQGGRNTIYFGEGSWLTVV.